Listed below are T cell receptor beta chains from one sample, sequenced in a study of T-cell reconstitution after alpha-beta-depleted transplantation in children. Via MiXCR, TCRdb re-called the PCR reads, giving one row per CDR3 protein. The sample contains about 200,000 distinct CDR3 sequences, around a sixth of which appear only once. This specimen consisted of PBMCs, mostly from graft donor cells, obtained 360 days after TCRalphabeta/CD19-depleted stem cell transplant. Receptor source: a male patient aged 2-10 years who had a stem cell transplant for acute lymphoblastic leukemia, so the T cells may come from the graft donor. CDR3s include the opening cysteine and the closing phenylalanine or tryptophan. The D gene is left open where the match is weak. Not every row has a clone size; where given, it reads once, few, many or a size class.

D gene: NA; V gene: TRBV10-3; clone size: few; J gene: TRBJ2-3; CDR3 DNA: TGTGCCATCAGTCAGATAACAGATACGCAGTATTTT; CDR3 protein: CAISQITDTQYF
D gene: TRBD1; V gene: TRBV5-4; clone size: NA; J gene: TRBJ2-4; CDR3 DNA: TGTGCCAGCAGCCGACAGGGACAGAGGACGAACATTCAGTACTTC; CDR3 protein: CASSRQGQRTNIQYF
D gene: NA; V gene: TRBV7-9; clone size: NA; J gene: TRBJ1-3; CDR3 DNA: TGTGCGGGCAGGGGCAGTGGAAACACCATATATTTT; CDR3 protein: CAGRGSGNTIYF
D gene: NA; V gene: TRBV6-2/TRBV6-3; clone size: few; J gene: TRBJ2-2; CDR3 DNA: TGTGCCAGCAGTCGGGGACACCTTACTAACACCGGGGAGCTGTTTTTT; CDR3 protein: CASSRGHLTNTGELFF
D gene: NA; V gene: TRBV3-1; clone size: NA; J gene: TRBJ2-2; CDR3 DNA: TGTGCCAGCAGCCTTCTAGGGACTCTAGACACCGGGGAGCTGTTTTTT; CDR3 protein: CASSLLGTLDTGELFF
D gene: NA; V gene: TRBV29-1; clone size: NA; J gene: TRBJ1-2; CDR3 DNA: TGCAGCGTAACCGGGGGGGCCAGGGAGGGGAATGGCTACACCTTC; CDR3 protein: CSVTGGAREGNGYTF
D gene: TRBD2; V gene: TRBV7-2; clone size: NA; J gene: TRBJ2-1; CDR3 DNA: TGTGCCACCAGGAAACTAGCGGGAGGTGAGCAGTTCTTC; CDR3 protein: CATRKLAGGEQFF
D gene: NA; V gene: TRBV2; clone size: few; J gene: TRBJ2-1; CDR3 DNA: TGTGCCAGCATTCGAGGGCAGCCCAATGAGCAGTTCTTC; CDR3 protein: CASIRGQPNEQFF
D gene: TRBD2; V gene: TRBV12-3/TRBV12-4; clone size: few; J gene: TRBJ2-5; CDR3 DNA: TGTGCCAGCAGTGGAGCGGGGGAAGAGACCCAGTACTTC; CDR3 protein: CASSGAGEETQYF
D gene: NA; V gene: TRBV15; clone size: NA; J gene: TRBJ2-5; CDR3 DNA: TGTGCCACCAGCAGAGATCGGCCGGACCAAGAGACCCAGTACTTC; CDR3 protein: CATSRDRPDQETQYF
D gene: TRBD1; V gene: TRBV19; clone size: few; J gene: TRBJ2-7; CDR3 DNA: TGTGCCAGTAGTGCAACGGCCGGGACAGGGGGAATCTACGAGCAGTACTTC; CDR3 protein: CASSATAGTGGIYEQYF
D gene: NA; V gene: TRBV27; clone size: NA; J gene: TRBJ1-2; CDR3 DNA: TGTGCCAGCAGTTTATCCCCGACCGGGTTGAATGGCTACACCTTC; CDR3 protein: CASSLSPTGLNGYTF
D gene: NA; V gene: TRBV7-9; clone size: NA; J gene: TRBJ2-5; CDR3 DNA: TGTGCCAGCAGCTTCCAACTAGCCCCCGTCTTC; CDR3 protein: CASSFQLAPVF
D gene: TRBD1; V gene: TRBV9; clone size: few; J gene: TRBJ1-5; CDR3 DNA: TGTGCCAGCAGCCATGGGGACAGTAGCAATCAGCCCCAGCATTTT; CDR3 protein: CASSHGDSSNQPQHF
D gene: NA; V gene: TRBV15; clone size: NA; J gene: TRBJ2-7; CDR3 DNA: TGTGCCACCAGTGGACCCGGGACGTACTACGAGCAGTACTTC; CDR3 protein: CATSGPGTYYEQYF
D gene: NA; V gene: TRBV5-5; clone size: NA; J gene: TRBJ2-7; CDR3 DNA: TGTGCCAGCAGCTTGGTACAAGGGCAGGCTTACGAGCAGTACTTC; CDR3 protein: CASSLVQGQAYEQYF
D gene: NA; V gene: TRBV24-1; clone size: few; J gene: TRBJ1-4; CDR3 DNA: TGTGCCACCAGTGATTCGGAAGCAACTAATGAAAAACTGTTTTTT; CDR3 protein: CATSDSEATNEKLFF
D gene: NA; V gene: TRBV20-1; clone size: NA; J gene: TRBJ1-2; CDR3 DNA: TGCAGTGCTAGGGCAAGATCGAGCTATGGCTACACCTTC; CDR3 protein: CSARARSSYGYTF
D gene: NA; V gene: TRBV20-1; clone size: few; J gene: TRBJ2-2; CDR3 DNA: TGCAGTGCTTACCTCTCGGGCGGGGAGCTGTTTTTT; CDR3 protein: CSAYLSGGELFF
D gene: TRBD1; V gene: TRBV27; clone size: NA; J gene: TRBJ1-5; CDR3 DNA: TGTGCCAGCAGACCAAATACAGGGGAATCTCAGCCCCAGCATTTT; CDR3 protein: CASRPNTGESQPQHF
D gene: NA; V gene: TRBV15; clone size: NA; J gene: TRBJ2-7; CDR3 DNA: TGTGCCACCAGCCCGCAGGGGGGGGGTTCCTACGAGCAGTACTTC; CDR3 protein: CATSPQGGGSYEQYF
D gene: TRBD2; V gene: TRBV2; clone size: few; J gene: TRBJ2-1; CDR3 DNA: TGTGCCAGCAGGAGGACTAGCGGGACCAATGAGCAGTTCTTC; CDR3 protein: CASRRTSGTNEQFF
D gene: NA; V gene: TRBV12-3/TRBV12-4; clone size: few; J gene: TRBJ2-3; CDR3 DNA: TGTGCCAGCAGTATACCCCCGGTGGATACGCAGTATTTT; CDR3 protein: CASSIPPVDTQYF
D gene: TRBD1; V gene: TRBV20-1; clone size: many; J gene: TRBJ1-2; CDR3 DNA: TGCAGTGCTGCTCCAGGACAGGGCGCAAGGTTCTATGGCTACACCTTC; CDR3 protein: CSAAPGQGARFYGYTF
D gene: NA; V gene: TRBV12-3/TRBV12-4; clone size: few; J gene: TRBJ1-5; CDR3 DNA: TGTGCCAGCAGCGCCTCACAGGGCCTCGGGGATCAGCCCCAGCATTTT; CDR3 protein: CASSASQGLGDQPQHF
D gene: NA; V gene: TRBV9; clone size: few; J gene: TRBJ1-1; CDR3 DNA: TGTGCCAGCAGCGTAGCAGGGATGAACACTGAAGCTTTCTTT; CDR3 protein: CASSVAGMNTEAFF
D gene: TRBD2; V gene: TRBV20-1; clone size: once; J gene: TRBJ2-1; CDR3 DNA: TGCAGTGCTAGAGGCGGGGGAGTATCCTACAATGAGCAGTTCTTC; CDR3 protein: CSARGGGVSYNEQFF
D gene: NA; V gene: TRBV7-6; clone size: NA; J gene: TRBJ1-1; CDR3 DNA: TGTGCCAGCAGCTCCGGGCTGGGGAACACTGAAGCTTTCTTT; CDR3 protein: CASSSGLGNTEAFF
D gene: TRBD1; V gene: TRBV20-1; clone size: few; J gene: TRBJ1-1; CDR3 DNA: TGCAGTGCTGACCTGGACAGGGGGAACACTGAAGCTTTCTTT; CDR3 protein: CSADLDRGNTEAFF
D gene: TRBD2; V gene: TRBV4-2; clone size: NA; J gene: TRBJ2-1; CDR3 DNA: TGTGCCAGCAGCCCGACGGGACTAGCCATCTACAATGAGCAGTTCTTC; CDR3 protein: CASSPTGLAIYNEQFF
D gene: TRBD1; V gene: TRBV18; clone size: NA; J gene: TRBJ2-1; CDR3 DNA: TGTGCCAGCTCCCGGGGACAGAGCTCCTACAATGAGCAGTTCTTC; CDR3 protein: CASSRGQSSYNEQFF
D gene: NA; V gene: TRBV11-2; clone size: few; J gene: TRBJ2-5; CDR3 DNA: TGTGCCAGCAGCTTAGACCTCAGCAGCCAAGAGACCCAGTACTTC; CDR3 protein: CASSLDLSSQETQYF
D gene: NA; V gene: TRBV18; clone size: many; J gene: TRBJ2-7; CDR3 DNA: TGTGCCAGCTCCCCAGGGGACAAGAGCTACGAGCAGTACTTC; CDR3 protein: CASSPGDKSYEQYF
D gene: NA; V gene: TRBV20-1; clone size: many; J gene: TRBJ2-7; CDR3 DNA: TGCAGTGCCCCTAATCCCTGGACAGACCTGTTCGAGCAGTACTTC; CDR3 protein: CSAPNPWTDLFEQYF
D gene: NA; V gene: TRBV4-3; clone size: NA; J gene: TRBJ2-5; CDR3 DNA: TGCGCCAGCAGCCCTTTGGTGCGGGGAGTTGGAGAGACCCAGTACTTC; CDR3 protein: CASSPLVRGVGETQYF
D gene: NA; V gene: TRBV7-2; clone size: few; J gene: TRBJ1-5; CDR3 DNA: TGTGCCAGCAGCTTAGCCCAAAATCAGCCCCAGCATTTT; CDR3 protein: CASSLAQNQPQHF
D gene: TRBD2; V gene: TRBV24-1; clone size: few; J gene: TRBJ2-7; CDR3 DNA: TGTGCCACCAGTGGGCTAGCGGGAGACGAGCAGTACTTC; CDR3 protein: CATSGLAGDEQYF
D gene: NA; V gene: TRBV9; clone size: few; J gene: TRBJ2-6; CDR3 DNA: TGTGCCACCGGGGGCTCTGGGGCCAACGTCCTGACTTTC; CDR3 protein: CATGGSGANVLTF